The rows below give T cell receptor beta chains drawn from one sample of a study of CD4+ T cells in melanoma. Assay used: immunoSEQ multiplex PCR; TCRdb lists only in-frame clones, some missing. The sample records some 150,000 clones, about 90% being singletons. The receptors shown here come from a human donor with melanoma. CDR3s include the opening cysteine and the closing phenylalanine or tryptophan. Fields, in order: V gene, D gene, clone size, J gene, CDR3 DNA, CDR3 protein. A D gene is named only where the DNA matches it firmly. Clone size appears in some rows only: once, few, many, or a class for an expanded clone.

V: TRBV5-4; D: NA; size: NA; J: TRBJ2-2; DNA: TGTGCCAGCAGCCCGGAAGGGGGATCCGGGGAGCTGTTTTTT; CDR3: CASSPEGGSGELFF
V: TRBV11-1; D: TRBD2; size: NA; J: TRBJ2-1; DNA: TGTGCCAGCAGCTCTCGTTCTAGCGGGGGGGCCTACAATGAGCAGTTCTTC; CDR3: CASSSRSSGGAYNEQFF
V: TRBV29-1; D: TRBD2; size: NA; J: TRBJ2-2; DNA: TGCAGCGCCGGACTAGCGGGGGGCGAGCTGTTTTTT; CDR3: CSAGLAGGELFF
V: TRBV1; D: NA; size: once; J: TRBJ2-1; DNA: TGCACCAGCAGCCTAAGAGCGGGGGCTTACAATGAGCAGTTCTTC; CDR3: CTSSLRAGAYNEQFF
V: TRBV30; D: TRBD1; size: NA; J: TRBJ1-2; DNA: TGTGCCTGGAGTTGGGGCAGGGGGAACTATGGCTACACCTTC; CDR3: CAWSWGRGNYGYTF
V: TRBV18; D: NA; size: NA; J: TRBJ1-6; DNA: TGTGCCAGCTCACTCTCGGGACCGATAAATTCACCCCTCCACTTT; CDR3: CASSLSGPINSPLHF
V: TRBV18; D: TRBD2; size: NA; J: TRBJ2-7; DNA: TGTGCCAGCTCACCAACCTCCGGGGGGACGGACTACGAGCAGTACTTC; CDR3: CASSPTSGGTDYEQYF
V: TRBV19; D: NA; size: NA; J: TRBJ1-2; DNA: TGTGCCAGTAGTATCTTCCAGCAAAATGGCTACACCTTC; CDR3: CASSIFQQNGYTF
V: TRBV14; D: NA; size: NA; J: TRBJ2-2; DNA: TGTGCCAGCACCCGTTCATCTAACACCGGGGAGCTGTTTTTT; CDR3: CASTRSSNTGELFF
V: TRBV18; D: NA; size: once; J: TRBJ2-3; DNA: TGTGCCAGCTCACCATCGGACGCCGATACGCAGTATTTT; CDR3: CASSPSDADTQYF
V: TRBV6-1; D: TRBD2; size: NA; J: TRBJ2-7; DNA: TGTGCCAGCAGTGTAGGACTAGACCGGGACGAGCAGTACTTC; CDR3: CASSVGLDRDEQYF
V: TRBV19; D: TRBD2; size: NA; J: TRBJ2-2; DNA: TGTGCCAGTTGTAGCGGGGCCACGAACACCGGGGAGCTGTTTTTT; CDR3: CASCSGATNTGELFF
V: TRBV7-9; D: NA; size: NA; J: TRBJ1-1; DNA: TGTGCCAGCAGCTCGAGCGGGGTATACACTGAAGCTTTCTTT; CDR3: CASSSSGVYTEAFF
V: TRBV7-6; D: TRBD2; size: NA; J: TRBJ2-5; DNA: TGTGCCAGCAGCTTATACGGTACTAGCGGCCAAGAGACCCAGTACTTC; CDR3: CASSLYGTSGQETQYF
V: TRBV18; D: NA; size: NA; J: TRBJ1-2; DNA: TGTGCCAGCTCCCTCGGACCCCACAGGGAAGGGAACTATGGCTACACCTTC; CDR3: CASSLGPHREGNYGYTF
V: TRBV7-2; D: NA; size: NA; J: TRBJ2-5; DNA: TGTGCCAGCAGTTTAGGACGTTCTGGAGAGACCCAGTACTTC; CDR3: CASSLGRSGETQYF
V: TRBV5-1; D: NA; size: NA; J: TRBJ1-1; DNA: TGCGCCAGCAGCTTACAAACGGCGGACACTGAAGCTTTCTTT; CDR3: CASSLQTADTEAFF
V: TRBV5-4; D: NA; size: NA; J: TRBJ2-4; DNA: TGTGCCAGCAGCTTGGTTGGGGGGAGCCAGGCTAAAAACATTCAGTACTTC; CDR3: CASSLVGGSQAKNIQYF
V: TRBV2; D: NA; size: NA; J: TRBJ2-5; DNA: TGTGCCAGCAGTGAAAGGGCAGGGGCAACCCAGTACTTC; CDR3: CASSERAGATQYF
V: TRBV6-5; D: NA; size: once; J: TRBJ2-5; DNA: TGTGCCAGCAGTTATGACGGGGGCGAGACCCAGTACTTC; CDR3: CASSYDGGETQYF
V: TRBV18; D: NA; size: NA; J: TRBJ1-1; DNA: TGTGCCAGCTCCCCTAGAACTGGGGAGGCAACTGAAGCTTTCTTT; CDR3: CASSPRTGEATEAFF
V: TRBV5-1; D: NA; size: NA; J: TRBJ1-2; DNA: TGCGCCAGCAGCTTGACCTGGCCGGGGGGGCGGTCTGGCTACACCTTC; CDR3: CASSLTWPGGRSGYTF
V: TRBV9; D: NA; size: NA; J: TRBJ2-2; DNA: TGTGCCAGCAGCACCTCGTGGGGGGGTACTGGACAGCGGAACACCGGGGAGCTGTTTTTT; CDR3: CASSTSWGGTGQRNTGELFF
V: TRBV5-6; D: TRBD1; size: NA; J: TRBJ2-7; DNA: TGTGCCAGCAGCCGCGACAGGGAACACGAGCAGTACTTC; CDR3: CASSRDREHEQYF
V: TRBV29-1; D: NA; size: NA; J: TRBJ1-1; DNA: TGCAGCGTTGGTCGGGGAAGCGCTGAAGCTTTCTTT; CDR3: CSVGRGSAEAFF
V: TRBV30; D: NA; size: NA; J: TRBJ1-1; DNA: TGTGCCTGGAGTGGGGCTATGAACACTGAAGCTTTCTTT; CDR3: CAWSGAMNTEAFF
V: TRBV2; D: NA; size: NA; J: TRBJ2-7; DNA: TGTGCCAGCATCCCCGGCCCGGCGGGGGAGCAGTACTTC; CDR3: CASIPGPAGEQYF
V: TRBV9; D: TRBD2; size: NA; J: TRBJ2-1; DNA: TGTGCCAGCAGCGTGGGAGGGGAGCAGTTCTTC; CDR3: CASSVGGEQFF
V: TRBV6-5; D: TRBD1; size: NA; J: TRBJ1-2; DNA: TGTGCCAGCACCCCTCAAGGTACAGGGGGCTATGGCTACACCTTC; CDR3: CASTPQGTGGYGYTF
V: TRBV4-1; D: NA; size: once; J: TRBJ1-2; DNA: TGCGCCAGCACCCTTAGGACGGGATACGTAGATGGCTACACCTTC; CDR3: CASTLRTGYVDGYTF
V: TRBV5-1; D: NA; size: NA; J: TRBJ2-5; DNA: TGCGCCAGCAGCTTGAACCAGGGTGAGACCCAGTACTTC; CDR3: CASSLNQGETQYF
V: TRBV7-9; D: NA; size: NA; J: TRBJ1-4; DNA: TGTGCCAGCAGCTTGATTGAGGAAAAACTGTTTTTT; CDR3: CASSLIEEKLFF
V: TRBV18; D: TRBD1; size: once; J: TRBJ1-1; DNA: TGTGCCAGCTCACCACGACTCGGGACCTTGGCCCAGGGGGCGCCGAGGACTGAAGCTTTCTTT; CDR3: CASSPRLGTLAQGAPRTEAFF
V: TRBV5-1; D: NA; size: NA; J: TRBJ2-2; DNA: TGCGCCAGCAGCCGGGGGCCTATGAACACCGGGGAGCTGTTTTTT; CDR3: CASSRGPMNTGELFF
V: TRBV7-8; D: NA; size: NA; J: TRBJ1-2; DNA: TGTGCCAGCAGCTTATCGGGAAGGGGCTATGGCTACACCTTC; CDR3: CASSLSGRGYGYTF
V: TRBV6-5; D: NA; size: NA; J: TRBJ1-1; DNA: TGTGCCAGCAGTTACTCGTTCAGGACAGATGAAGCTTTCTTT; CDR3: CASSYSFRTDEAFF
V: TRBV19; D: NA; size: NA; J: TRBJ1-6; DNA: TGTGCCAGTACGTTAGGGGCTGCCTCTAATTCACCCCTCCACTTT; CDR3: CASTLGAASNSPLHF
V: TRBV5-1; D: TRBD1; size: NA; J: TRBJ1-1; DNA: TGCGCCAGCAGCAAGGGGACAGAGAACACTGAAGCTTTCTTT; CDR3: CASSKGTENTEAFF
V: TRBV11-2; D: NA; size: once; J: TRBJ1-3; DNA: TGTGCCAGCAGCTTAGACAACTCTGGAAACACCATATATTTT; CDR3: CASSLDNSGNTIYF
V: TRBV5-1; D: TRBD2; size: NA; J: TRBJ2-1; DNA: TGCGCCAGCAGCTTGGAGGGTAGCGGGGGGCGCAATGAGCAGTTCTTC; CDR3: CASSLEGSGGRNEQFF
V: TRBV13; D: NA; size: NA; J: TRBJ1-1; DNA: TGTGCCAGCAGCCCCACAGGGAACACTGAAGCTTTCTTT; CDR3: CASSPTGNTEAFF
V: TRBV6-6; D: NA; size: NA; J: TRBJ2-7; DNA: TGTGCCAGCAGAATAAACTCCTACGAGCAGTACTTC; CDR3: CASRINSYEQYF
V: TRBV9; D: NA; size: NA; J: TRBJ1-2; DNA: TGTGCCAGCAGCGCCACCGGGACCTCTAACTATGGCTACACCTTC; CDR3: CASSATGTSNYGYTF
V: TRBV30; D: NA; size: NA; J: TRBJ1-3; DNA: TGTGCCTGGAGTGTCGAGAGGTCTGGAAACACCATATATTTT; CDR3: CAWSVERSGNTIYF
V: TRBV11-3; D: NA; size: NA; J: TRBJ2-1; DNA: TGTGCCAGCAGCTTAGGTCCGTTTGCTGGGGAGCAGTTCTTC; CDR3: CASSLGPFAGEQFF
V: TRBV5-6; D: NA; size: once; J: TRBJ1-4; DNA: TGTGCCAGCAGCTTGGGAGCGGGTGTCGAAAAACTGTTTTTT; CDR3: CASSLGAGVEKLFF
V: TRBV18; D: NA; size: once; J: TRBJ2-7; DNA: TGTGCCAGCTCAATGACGGCTGGGCCATCCGAGCAGTACTTC; CDR3: CASSMTAGPSEQYF
V: TRBV7-3; D: NA; size: few; J: TRBJ2-5; DNA: TGTGCCAGCAGCCCAACAGGGCTCCAAGAGACCCAGTACTTC; CDR3: CASSPTGLQETQYF
V: TRBV7-9; D: TRBD1; size: once; J: TRBJ1-6; DNA: TGTGCCAGCAGCGGTCCGGGACAGAATAATTCACCCCTCCACTTT; CDR3: CASSGPGQNNSPLHF
V: TRBV5-1; D: TRBD2; size: NA; J: TRBJ2-5; DNA: TGCGCCAGCAGCCCCGAGCGGGGGTCGGAGACCCAGTACTTC; CDR3: CASSPERGSETQYF
V: TRBV30; D: TRBD1; size: NA; J: TRBJ2-7; DNA: TGTGCCTTCCGGGACAGGGGGCTGTACGAGCAGTACTTC; CDR3: CAFRDRGLYEQYF
V: TRBV19; D: NA; size: once; J: TRBJ1-6; DNA: TGTGCCAGTAGTATAGGAGAGCGTTTCAATTCACCCCTCCACTTT; CDR3: CASSIGERFNSPLHF
V: TRBV5-4; D: TRBD2; size: NA; J: TRBJ2-7; DNA: TGTGCCAGCAGCCCGACTAGCAACGACGAGCAGTACTTC; CDR3: CASSPTSNDEQYF
V: TRBV2; D: NA; size: NA; J: TRBJ2-7; DNA: TGTGCCAGCAGTGAACTAAACAGGGATGGGGAGCAGTACTTC; CDR3: CASSELNRDGEQYF
V: TRBV5-8; D: NA; size: NA; J: TRBJ1-1; DNA: TGTGCCAGCAGCCCCTACCCCCAGGGAATTGGAAGTGAAGCTTTCTTT; CDR3: CASSPYPQGIGSEAFF
V: TRBV27; D: NA; size: few; J: TRBJ1-5; DNA: TGTGCCAGCAGTTTACTGGGGTTCAATCAGCCCCAGCATTTT; CDR3: CASSLLGFNQPQHF
V: TRBV18; D: NA; size: NA; J: TRBJ1-1; DNA: TGTGCCAGCTCGCAACAGGGATCGGATATATCAGCTTTCTTT; CDR3: CASSQQGSDISAFF